The present entry profiles one TCR beta chain with its context. Its antigen remains unknown. Amplification used 60 Vbeta primers and 13 Jbeta primers. Clones were sequenced by immunoSEQ multiplex PCR, and TCRdb holds only the in-frame ones, with some missing. The data contain roughly 120,000 clones, roughly 80% of them singletons. In germline, CDR1 is SGDLS, CDR2 YYNGEE. V was clipped by 2 bases and J by 4 bases, with 10 bases between them. The CDR3 is made up of 14 amino acids. The data stem from a study of cytomegalovirus exposure and HLA in healthy donors. Overall study results and limits: The authors later found most CMV-associated TCR beta chains appeared HLA-restricted. A cluster of highly shared sequence variants was likely a sequencing artifact.

The chain combines TRBV9 with TRBJ1-3; D gene ambiguous. This receptor was identified in a man aged 25 to 40 in good health and CMV-seropositive. The sample was PBMCs. The CDR3 DNA follows: TGTGCCAGCAGCGTGGGCCAAAGCGGAAACACCATATATTTT. Its protein product is CASSVGQSGNTIYF.